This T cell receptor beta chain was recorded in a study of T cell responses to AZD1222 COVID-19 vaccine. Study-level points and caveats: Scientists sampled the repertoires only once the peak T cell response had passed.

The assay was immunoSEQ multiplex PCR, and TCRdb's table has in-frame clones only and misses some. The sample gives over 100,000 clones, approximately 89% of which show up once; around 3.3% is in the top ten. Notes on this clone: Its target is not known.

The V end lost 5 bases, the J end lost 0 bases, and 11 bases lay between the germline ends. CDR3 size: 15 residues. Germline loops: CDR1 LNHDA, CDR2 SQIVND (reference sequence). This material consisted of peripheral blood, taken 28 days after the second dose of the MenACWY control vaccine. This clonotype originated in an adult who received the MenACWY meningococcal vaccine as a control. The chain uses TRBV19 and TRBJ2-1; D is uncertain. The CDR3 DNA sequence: TGTGCCAGTAGTGACGGACGGAGCTCCTACAATGAGCAGTTCTTC. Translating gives CASSDGRSSYNEQFF.